The clone carrying this T cell receptor beta chain was observed a few times. The antigen is not known. This entry is derived from a study of CD8 T cells in ankylosing spondylitis. Trimming cost V 1 base and J 8 bases, with 8 bases left between them. Germline assignment: CDR1 MNHEY and CDR2 SVGEGT. The CDR3 extends over 12 amino acids. With molecular barcodes, quantitative 5'-RACE was used to make the TCR beta libraries. Each CDR3 protein is one row after TCRdb ran MiXCR on the 5' RACE reads. The sample holds some 840,000 distinct CDR3 sequences; approximately 10% are singletons and the top ten take just over 0.5%. Whole-study findings and limits: Matched ankylosing spondylitis synovial fluid reportedly showed significant enrichment of disease-linked clones. Within ankylosing spondylitis blood, a TCR beta motif made up of eight highly homologous variants appeared to be characteristic. Several of the motif variants were reported before in synovial fluid and blood from reactive arthritis.

This receptor was identified in a male donor with ankylosing spondylitis. The J gene is TRBJ1-2, the V gene TRBV6-2 or TRBV6-3; D is uncertain. Sample: blood, either unsorted or a sorted T cell fraction (not recorded which). This CDR3 is CASSYLMSGYTF. The CDR3 DNA reads TGTGCCAGCAGTTACTTAATGAGCGGCTACACCTTC.